Presented here are 12 T cell receptor beta chains from one specimen sequenced in a study of vaccination and CD4 T cells after COVID-19. These receptors are not linked to any known antigen. Treatment: approximately 10-day PBMC culture with coronavirus spike peptide pools or control peptides (ViraFEST assay). Cultured CD4+ T cell DNA was sequenced using the Oncomine TCR Beta short-read assay. MiXCR was run by TCRdb on the PCR reads, yielding one entry per CDR3 protein. Altogether 5,500 to 8,000 distinct CDR3 sequences are present, roughly four fifths being singletons, with the ten largest covering 15% to 20%. Material: CD4+ T cells from blood, cultured in vitro. These TCRs come from a human donor who had recovered from COVID-19.

The chain recombines TRBV2 with TRBJ2-5, with TRBD2 matching 11 bases. The CDR3 spans 17 residues. Per germline, CDR1 SNHLY and CDR2 FYNNEI. J was trimmed by 3 bases and V by 3 bases; bases with no gene match: 9. The CDR3 region is CASSDPLGSGREETQYF. DNA of the CDR3: TGTGCCAGCAGTGACCCCTTGGGTAGCGGGAGGGAAGAGACCCAGTACTTC.

The V gene is TRBV19, the J gene TRBJ2-1; 12 bases are a match to TRBD2. Germline-derived CDR1 and CDR2 are LNHDA and SQIVND (reference sequence). V lost 1 base and J lost 0; bases outside the gene matches: 7. CDR3 length equals 19 residues. CDR3 sequence reads: CASSIGGTSGRSSYNEQFF. The CDR3 nucleotides are TGTGCCAGTAGTATAGGAGGGACTAGCGGGCGTAGCTCCTACAATGAGCAGTTCTTC.

The rearrangement links TRBV28 to TRBJ1-6; TRBD1 is a possible D gene (6 bases). The CDR3 consists of 15 residues. Germline assignment: CDR1 MDHEN and CDR2 SYDVKM. V was clipped by 3 bases and J by 6 bases, with 12 bases between them. As DNA, the CDR3 is TGTGCCAGCAGTTTTCCCGGGGGCGGTAATTCACCCCTCCACTTT. Protein: CASSFPGGGNSPLHF.

The chain is built from TRBV18 and TRBJ1-2, with 8 bases identical to TRBD1. The CDR3 totals 15 residues. Germline trimming cut 2 bases from V and 0 bases from J; bases unmatched to any gene: 2. Looked up from germline, CDR1 is KGHSH and CDR2 is LQKENI. The CDR3 region is CASSPWTGPNYGYTF. For the CDR3, the DNA is TGTGCCAGCTCACCATGGACAGGGCCTAACTATGGCTACACCTTC.

In DNA, the CDR3 is TGTGCCAGCGCCCCCGTGGGGACCTATGGCTACACCTTC. Its protein product is CASAPVGTYGYTF. This chain links TRBV12-3 or TRBV12-4 with TRBJ1-2; D perhaps matches TRBD1 (5 bases). V lost 8 bases to trimming and J lost 4 bases, with 14 bases between them. The CDR3 sequence is 13 residues long.

V usage is TRBV20-1 and J usage is TRBJ2-2; D is undetermined. The CDR3 covers 17 residues. V lost 1 base and J 0 bases, leaving 15 bases between the germline ends. Germline V gene lookup returns CDR1 DFQATT and CDR2 SNEGSKA (reference sequence). This CDR3 reads CSARVGTKSSNTGELFF. The CDR3 nucleotides are TGCAGTGCTAGAGTCGGCACGAAGTCTTCGAACACCGGGGAGCTGTTTTTT.

The chain couples TRBV6-5 to TRBJ2-7; D is unclear. The V end lost 0 bases, the J end lost 3 bases, and 6 bases lay between the germline ends. From germline, CDR1 is MNHEY and CDR2 SVGAGI. This CDR3 spans 13 amino acids. This CDR3 reads CASSYSGDYEQYF. In DNA form, the CDR3 reads TGTGCCAGCAGTTACTCGGGTGACTACGAGCAGTACTTC.

The V call is TRBV7-2, the J call TRBJ1-5; D gene uncertain. Trimming removed 1 base from V and 6 bases from J, with 16 bases in between. The CDR3 covers 16 residues. The germline CDR1 and CDR2 sequences are SGHTA and FQGNSA. CDR3 sequence (DNA): TGTGCCAGCAGCTTAGAGTCCGGGATACCATTTCAGCCCCAGCATTTT. Translated: CASSLESGIPFQPQHF.

The rearrangement uses TRBV5-1 and TRBJ2-7; 11 bases match TRBD2. V lost 3 bases and J lost 6; bases outside the gene matches: 5. Germline V CDR1 and CDR2: SGHRS, YFSETQ. The CDR3 has 14 residues. CDR3: CASSSSTSGSEQYF. The DNA of the CDR3 is TGCGCCAGCAGCTCCTCCACTAGCGGGAGCGAGCAGTACTTC.

The count of this clonotype is one. The chain has TRBV20-1 and TRBJ1-2, with D unclear. The V gene's germline CDR1 is DFQATT and CDR2 SNEGSKA (reference sequence). Trimming stripped 0 bases from V and 2 bases from J, with 7 bases between. The CDR3 runs to 13 residues. CDR3 in DNA: TGCAGTGCTAGAGACGTAGGGAACTATGGCTACACCTTC. This gives the protein CSARDVGNYGYTF.

The chain combines TRBV21-1 with TRBJ1-1; the D call in the table, TRBD1, was not verified against the DNA. TRBV21-1 is recorded as a pseudogene. The CDR3 sequence is 15 residues long. The CDR3 sequence: CASSRYRGLNTEAFF. The DNA of the CDR3 is TGTGCCAGCAGCCGTTACCGGGGGTTGAACACTGAAGCTTTCTTT.

The V call is TRBV6-1, the J call TRBJ1-2; 11 bases line up with TRBD1. V shed 9 bases and J 4 bases; nucleotides not matched to a gene: 4. The CDR3 totals 13 residues. Germline lookup yields CDR1 MNHNS and CDR2 SASEGT. The CDR3 protein is CARGDRGTYGYTF. CDR3 bases: TGTGCCAGGGGGGACAGGGGGACCTATGGCTACACCTTC.